This T cell receptor beta chain was identified in a study of OX40 agonist ivuxolimab in advanced cancers. The germline V gene has CDR1 SGHRS and CDR2 YFSETQ. The CDR3 is 12 residues long. The V end lost 2 bases, the J end lost 4 bases, and 4 bases lay between the germline ends. A single count supports this clone. The assay was immunoSEQ multiplex PCR, and TCRdb's table has in-frame clones only and misses some. The table includes some 11,000 clones, approximately 74% detected once. The genes are TRBV5-1 and TRBJ2-1; D unresolved. Specimen: CD4+ or CD8+ T cells sorted from blood, collected in a trial of the OX40 agonist ivuxolimab. This receptor was taken from an adult with an advanced solid tumor such as melanoma, head and neck, liver or kidney cancer. The CDR3 coding sequence is TGCGCCAGCAGCTTCCGATACAATGAGCAGTTCTTC. Encoded protein: CASSFRYNEQFF.